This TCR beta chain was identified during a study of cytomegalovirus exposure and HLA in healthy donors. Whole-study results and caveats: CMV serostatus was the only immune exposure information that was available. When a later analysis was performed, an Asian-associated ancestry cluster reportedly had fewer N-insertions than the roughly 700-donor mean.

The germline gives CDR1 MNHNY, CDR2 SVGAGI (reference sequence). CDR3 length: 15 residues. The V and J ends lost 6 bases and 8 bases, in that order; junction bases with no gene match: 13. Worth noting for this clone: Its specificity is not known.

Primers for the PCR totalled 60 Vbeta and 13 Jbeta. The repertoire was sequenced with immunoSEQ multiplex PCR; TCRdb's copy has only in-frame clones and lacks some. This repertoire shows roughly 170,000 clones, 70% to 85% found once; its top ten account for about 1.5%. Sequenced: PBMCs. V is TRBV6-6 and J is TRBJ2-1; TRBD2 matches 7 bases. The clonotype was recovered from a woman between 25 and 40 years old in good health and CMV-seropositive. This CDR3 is CASSRGRGPLDEQFF. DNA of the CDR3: TGTGCCAGCAGCCGGGGGAGGGGACCCCTCGATGAGCAGTTCTTC.